Below, one T cell receptor beta chain is given with its context. Its antigen is still unknown. Base-call qualities are not available, and no considerably larger clone is one nucleotide away. At the DNA level, this CDR3 is encoded by other sequences in the same sample as well. Healthy HIV-negative adults with no recently reported acute infections or vaccinations were included as donors. Every donor was a Caucasian adult residing in Nashville, Tennessee, USA. CD4+ T cells were enriched by magnetic negative selection, after which naive cells were positively selected on CD45RA and the negative fraction was taken as the memory subset. Blood was collected by leukapheresis, and PBMCs were isolated by Ficoll-Histopaque density gradient centrifugation and then cryopreserved in liquid nitrogen vapor phase. Analytical flow cytometry was used to check the purity and quantity of every magnetically sorted T cell population. Each sorted fraction had its genomic DNA isolated and then quantified by UV absorbance on a Nanodrop 2000c.

These data originate in a study of shared clonotypes between healthy human individuals (dated by TCRdb to about 2020). Background for the entire study: Two women and three men aged 18 to 49 years were included in the cohort. Per donor, three plates each were used for CD4 naive and CD4 memory, two for CD8 naive, and one for CD8 memory. Blood TCR repertoires of about five healthy adults were deeply sequenced to estimate repertoire size and the extent of clonotype sharing between individuals. To increase sequencing depth and limit assay-specific biases, different laboratories used diverse techniques to prepare libraries and sequence TCR repertoires. Each donor's leukapheresis produced roughly between roughly 0.9 and 9 billion PBMCs. Points the paper makes about the study in general: Compared with non-shared clonotypes, the clonotypes found in all four sorted-subset donors had higher generation probabilities. Rarefaction of sorted-subset datasets indicated incomplete sequencing despite the large sequencing depth. Sharing across a few donors was observed for approximately 5% of naive CD4, over 3% of naive CD8, 2.3% of memory CD4, and 0.4% of memory CD8 clonotypes. Based on pairwise subsampling, the degree of clonotype sharing among donors was expected to be affected by sequencing depth. Because the study included only a small number of donors, the genetic and exposure-history diversity represented was limited. Sampling was limited to blood, and TCR repertoires in tissue likely differ from TCR repertoires in blood. Naive subsets generally had larger estimated clonotype richness than memory subsets did.

TCR CDR3 regions were amplified from genomic DNA by multiplex PCR using the deep immunoSEQ assay. For each cell subset, the extracted genomic DNA was distributed evenly across all wells of several immunoSEQ 96-well plates, and each plate served as one replicate. For sorted subsets, approximately 190 ng genomic DNA, equal to 30,000 or so T cell genomes, was loaded into each replicate PCR. The purified libraries were quantified using a Qubit 3.0 fluorometer, sized with a Bioanalyzer 2100, and then quantified again using the KAPA Library Quantification kit. Every immunoSEQ 96-well plate was sequenced on a dedicated single-read 150-cycle Illumina NextSeq 550 flow cell. The published analysis was carried out like this. Because the immunoSEQ output held only junctional sequences and lacked quality scores, the filtering could not match the filtering applied to full-length reads. Sequences were annotated with PyIR, a Python wrapper for IgBLAST v1.9, using IMGT germline references to assign V/J genes and CDR3. Any read was removed if the V/J assignment was weak (E-value above 1e-6), the CDR3 was missing, or the read contained stop codons, out-of-frame junctions, or ambiguous translated residues. A V3J clonotype was defined by an identical inferred V gene, J gene, and CDR3 amino acid sequence. Percentage overlap between repertoires was computed as shared unique clonotypes divided by the size of the smaller repertoire. Three approaches were used to assess repertoire richness: RTK rarefaction, the Chao1 estimator, and Recon v2.1 estimates of unobserved clonotypes. OLGA was used to compute generation probabilities for all TCRbeta clonotypes that the gDNA method yielded from a handful of donors. TCRdb retrieved this table from immuneACCESS and kept in-frame rearrangements only. Not all clones are present; in checked studies, unresolved V genes account for under half, and no reason is known for the remainder. The V and J calls and clone size were taken over from that table, and D and trimming were inferred from the DNA. The sample contains over 850,000 clones, about 84% of them found a single time. The ten largest clones add up to 0.4% to 0.55% of the sample.

From cysteine to phenylalanine, the CDR3 is 12 amino acids long. Only the CDR3 portion is preserved as DNA: 36 bases, with reading frame beginning at the first base. Reading the germline V gene gives CDR1 SGHTA and CDR2 FQGNSA. V is clipped by 1 base and J by 5 bases, and the sequence between their germline boundaries is 4 bases long. Recombination joined TRBV7-2 with TRBJ2-3; the D gene remains uncertain. The clonotype comes from a young man in good health. Some clones in this sample may be carry-over from other donors' samples. The sequencing input was memory CD4+ T cells from PBMCs. Read against the paper, the sample's cell subset or site label means: CD45RA-negative fraction. The DNA reads TGTGCCAGCAGCTTAGTTGGAGATACGCAGTATTTT. Translated, this gives CASSLVGDTQYF.